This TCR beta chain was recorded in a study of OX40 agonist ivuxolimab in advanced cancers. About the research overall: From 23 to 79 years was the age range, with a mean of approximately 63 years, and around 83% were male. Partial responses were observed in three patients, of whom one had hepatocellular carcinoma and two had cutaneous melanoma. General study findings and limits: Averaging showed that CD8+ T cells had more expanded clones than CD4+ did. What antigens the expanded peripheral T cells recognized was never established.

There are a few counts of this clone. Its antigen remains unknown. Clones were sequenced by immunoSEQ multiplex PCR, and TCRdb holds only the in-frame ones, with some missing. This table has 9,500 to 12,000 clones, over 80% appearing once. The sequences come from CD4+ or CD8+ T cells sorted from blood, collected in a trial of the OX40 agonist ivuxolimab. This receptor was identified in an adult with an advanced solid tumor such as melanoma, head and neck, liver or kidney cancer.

The CDR3 coding sequence is TGTGCCAGCAGTTTTAGTGGGGTTATCAATGAGCAGTTCTTC. It yields the protein CASSFSGVINEQFF. This chain connects TRBV28 to TRBJ2-1; D unclear. The CDR3 contains 14 residues. Trimming left V 3 bases short and J 6 bases short, with 12 bases between. Germline loops: CDR1 MDHEN, CDR2 SYDVKM. Supplemented by reference TRBV28 and TRBJ2-1, the full variable domain reads DVKVTQSSRYLVKRTGEKVFLECVQDMDHENMFWYRQDPGLGLRLIYFSYDVKMKEKGDIPEGYSVSREKKERFSLILESASTNQTSMYLCASSFSGVINEQFFGPGTRLTVL.